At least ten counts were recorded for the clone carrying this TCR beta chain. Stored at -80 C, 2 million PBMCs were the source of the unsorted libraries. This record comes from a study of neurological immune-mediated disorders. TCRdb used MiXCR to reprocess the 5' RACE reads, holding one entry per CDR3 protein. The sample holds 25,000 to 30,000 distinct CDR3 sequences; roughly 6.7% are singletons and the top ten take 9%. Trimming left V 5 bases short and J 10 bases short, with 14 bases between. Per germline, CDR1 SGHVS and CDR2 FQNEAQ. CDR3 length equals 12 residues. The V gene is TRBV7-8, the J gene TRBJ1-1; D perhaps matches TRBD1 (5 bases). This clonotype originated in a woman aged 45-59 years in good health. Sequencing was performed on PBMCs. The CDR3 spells CASSTGLRRAFF. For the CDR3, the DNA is TGTGCCAGCAGCACGGGGCTCCGCCGAGCTTTCTTT.